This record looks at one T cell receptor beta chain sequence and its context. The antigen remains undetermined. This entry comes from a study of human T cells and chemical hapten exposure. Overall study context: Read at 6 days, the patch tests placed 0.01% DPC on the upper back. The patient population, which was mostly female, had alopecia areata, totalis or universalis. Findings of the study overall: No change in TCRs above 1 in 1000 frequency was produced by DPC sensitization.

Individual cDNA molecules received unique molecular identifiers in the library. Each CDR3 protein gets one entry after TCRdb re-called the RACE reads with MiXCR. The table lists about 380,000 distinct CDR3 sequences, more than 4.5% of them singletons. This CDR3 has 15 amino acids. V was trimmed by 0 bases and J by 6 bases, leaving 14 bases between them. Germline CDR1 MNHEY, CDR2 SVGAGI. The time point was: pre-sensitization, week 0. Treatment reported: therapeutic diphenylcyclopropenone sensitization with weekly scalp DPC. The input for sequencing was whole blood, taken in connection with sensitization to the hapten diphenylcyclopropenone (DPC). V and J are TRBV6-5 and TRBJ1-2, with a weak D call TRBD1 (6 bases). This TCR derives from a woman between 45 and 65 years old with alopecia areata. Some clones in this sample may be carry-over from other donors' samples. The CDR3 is CASSYSPRGGDGYTF. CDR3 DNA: TGTGCCAGCAGTTACTCGCCGAGGGGGGGTGATGGCTACACCTTC.